This TCR beta chain comes out of a study of T-cell memory formation after mild COVID-19. Across the whole study: The two donors had largely donor-specific TCR clusters. Broader study findings: Clones contracting over day 15 to 85 were CD4/CD8 balanced, with later expanders leaning CD4+.

Germline V lookup: CDR1 MGHRA, CDR2 YSYEKL. V lost 1 base to trimming and J lost 8 bases, with 20 bases between them. The CDR3 is 16 residues long. From the 5' RACE reads, TCRdb called clonotypes with MiXCR, one entry per CDR3 protein. The sample records roughly 62,000 distinct CDR3 sequences, 9.3% being singletons. In regard to this clonotype: Antigen: not known.

This clonotype originated in a man aged 18 to 30 who had mild COVID-19 (a few samples of this study predate the infection). Cell type and time point are not known. The specimen was PBMCs or a T cell subset sorted from them (not recorded which). The chain is built from TRBV4-1 and TRBJ2-5; D may be TRBD1 (5 bases). The CDR3 region has the DNA TGCGCCAGCAGCCAAGTTTGGCAGGGCAGTAGAGGTACCCAGTACTTC. Translation: CASSQVWQGSRGTQYF.